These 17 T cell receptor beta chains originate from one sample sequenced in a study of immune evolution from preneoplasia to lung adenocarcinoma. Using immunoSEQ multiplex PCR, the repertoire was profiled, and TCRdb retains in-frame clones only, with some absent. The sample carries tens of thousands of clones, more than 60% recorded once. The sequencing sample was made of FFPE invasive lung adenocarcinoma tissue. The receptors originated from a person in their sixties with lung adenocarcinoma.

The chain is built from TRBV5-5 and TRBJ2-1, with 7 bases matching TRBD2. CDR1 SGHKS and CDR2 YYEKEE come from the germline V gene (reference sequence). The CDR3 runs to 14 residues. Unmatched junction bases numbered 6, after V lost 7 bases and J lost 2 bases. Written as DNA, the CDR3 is TGTGCCAGCGCACGCGGGAGAGCCTACAATGAGCAGTTCTTC. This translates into CASARGRAYNEQFF.

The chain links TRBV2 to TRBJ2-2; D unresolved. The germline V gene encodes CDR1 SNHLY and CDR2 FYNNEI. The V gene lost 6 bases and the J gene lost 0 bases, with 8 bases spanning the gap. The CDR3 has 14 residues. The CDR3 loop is CASSRTTNTGELFF. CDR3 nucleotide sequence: TGTGCCAGCAGCAGGACCACGAACACCGGGGAGCTGTTTTTT. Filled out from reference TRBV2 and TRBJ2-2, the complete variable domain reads EPEVTQTPSHQVTQMGQEVILRCVPISNHLYFYWYRQILGQKVEFLVSFYNNEISEKSEIFDDQFSVERPDGSNFTLKIRSTKLEDSAMYFCASSRTTNTGELFFGEGSRLTVL.

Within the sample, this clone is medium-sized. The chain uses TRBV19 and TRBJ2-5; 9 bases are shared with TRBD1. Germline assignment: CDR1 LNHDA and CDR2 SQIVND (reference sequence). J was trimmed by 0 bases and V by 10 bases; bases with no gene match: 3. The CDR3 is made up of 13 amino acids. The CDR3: CATGQGDQETQYF. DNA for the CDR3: TGTGCCACGGGACAGGGTGACCAAGAGACCCAGTACTTC.

The CDR3 sequence is CASCKEGGWDTEAFF. CDR3 DNA sequence: TGTGCCAGCTGTAAAGAAGGGGGCTGGGACACTGAAGCTTTCTTT. The chain uses TRBV18 and TRBJ1-1, with 7 bases that match TRBD1. The germline V gene encodes CDR1 KGHSH and CDR2 LQKENI. CDR3 length equals 15 residues. The junction had 11 bases not matched to a gene; V was cut back by 7 bases and J by 3 bases.

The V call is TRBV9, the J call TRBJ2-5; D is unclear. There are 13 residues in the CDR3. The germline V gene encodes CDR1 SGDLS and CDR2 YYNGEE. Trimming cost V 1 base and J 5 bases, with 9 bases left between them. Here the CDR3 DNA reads TGTGCCAGCAGCGTATCTGTTCGGGAGACCCAGTACTTC. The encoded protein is CASSVSVRETQYF. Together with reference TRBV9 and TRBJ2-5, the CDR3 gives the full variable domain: DSGVTQTPKHLITATGQRVTLRCSPRSGDLSVYWYQQSLDQGLQFLIQYYNGEERAKGNILERFSAQQFPDLHSELNLSSLELGDSALYFCASSVSVRETQYFGPGTRLLVL.

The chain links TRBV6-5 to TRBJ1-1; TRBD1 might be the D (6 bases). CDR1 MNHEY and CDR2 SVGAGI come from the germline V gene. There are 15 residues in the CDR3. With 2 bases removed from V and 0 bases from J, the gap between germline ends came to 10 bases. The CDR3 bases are TGTGCCAGCAGTTACGAACAGGGATTGAACACTGAAGCTTTCTTT. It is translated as CASSYEQGLNTEAFF.

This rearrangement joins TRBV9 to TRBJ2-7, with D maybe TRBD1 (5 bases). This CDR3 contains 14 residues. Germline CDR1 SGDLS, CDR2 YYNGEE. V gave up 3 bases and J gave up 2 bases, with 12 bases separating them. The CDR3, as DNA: TGTGCCAGCAGCGAGGGGATCGAACCCTACGAGCAGTACTTC. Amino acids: CASSEGIEPYEQYF.

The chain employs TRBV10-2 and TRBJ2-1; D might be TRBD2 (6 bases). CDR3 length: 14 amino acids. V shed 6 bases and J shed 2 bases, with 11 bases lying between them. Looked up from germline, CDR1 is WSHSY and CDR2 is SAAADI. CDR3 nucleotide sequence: TGCGCCAGCAGGAAGGGACTTCCCTACAATGAGCAGTTCTTC. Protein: CASRKGLPYNEQFF.

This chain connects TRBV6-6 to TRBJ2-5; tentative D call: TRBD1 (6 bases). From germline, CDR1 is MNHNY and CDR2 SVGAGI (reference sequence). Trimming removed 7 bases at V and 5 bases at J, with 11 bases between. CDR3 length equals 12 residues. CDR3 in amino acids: CASTRGGETQYF. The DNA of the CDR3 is TGTGCCAGCACCAGGGGTGGTGAGACCCAGTACTTC.

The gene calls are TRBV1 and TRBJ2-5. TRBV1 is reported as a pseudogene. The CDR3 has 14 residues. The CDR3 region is CTSSSVMATETQYF. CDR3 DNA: TGCACCAGCAGTTCCGTTATGGCGACGGAGACCCAGTACTTC.

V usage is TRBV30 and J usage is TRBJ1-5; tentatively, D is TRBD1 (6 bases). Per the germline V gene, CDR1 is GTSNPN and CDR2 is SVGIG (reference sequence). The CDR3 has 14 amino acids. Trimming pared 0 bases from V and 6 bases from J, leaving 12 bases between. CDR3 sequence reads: CAWSVWGQFQPQHF. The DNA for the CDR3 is TGTGCCTGGAGTGTATGGGGGCAGTTTCAGCCCCAGCATTTT. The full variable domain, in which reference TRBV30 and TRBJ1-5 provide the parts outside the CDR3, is SQTIHQWPATLVQPVGSPLSLECTVEGTSNPNLYWYRQAAGRGLQLLFYSVGIGQISSEVPQNLSASRPQDRQFILSSKKLLLSDSGFYLCAWSVWGQFQPQHFGDGTRLSIL.

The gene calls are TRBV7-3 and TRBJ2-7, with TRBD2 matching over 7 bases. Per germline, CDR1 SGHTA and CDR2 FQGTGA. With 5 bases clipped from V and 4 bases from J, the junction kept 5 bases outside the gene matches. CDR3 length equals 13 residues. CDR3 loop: CASSLWGGYEQYF. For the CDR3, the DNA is TGTGCCAGCAGCCTCTGGGGGGGTTACGAGCAGTACTTC.

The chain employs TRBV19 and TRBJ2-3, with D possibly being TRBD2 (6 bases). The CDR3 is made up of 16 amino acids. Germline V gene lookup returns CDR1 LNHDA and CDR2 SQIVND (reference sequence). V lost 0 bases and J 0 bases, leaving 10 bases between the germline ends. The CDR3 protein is CASSIDAGTSTDTQYF. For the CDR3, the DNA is TGTGCCAGTAGTATAGACGCGGGAACGAGCACAGATACGCAGTATTTT. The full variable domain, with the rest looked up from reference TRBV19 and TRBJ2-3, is DGGITQSPKYLFRKEGQNVTLSCEQNLNHDAMYWYRQDPGQGLRLIYYSQIVNDFQKGDIAEGYSVSREKKESFPLTVTSAQKNPTAFYLCASSIDAGTSTDTQYFGPGTRLTVL.

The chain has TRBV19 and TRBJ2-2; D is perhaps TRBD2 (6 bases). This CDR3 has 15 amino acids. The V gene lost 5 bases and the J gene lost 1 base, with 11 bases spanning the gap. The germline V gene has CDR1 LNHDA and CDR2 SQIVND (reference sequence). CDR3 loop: CASSGGDGNTGELFF. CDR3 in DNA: TGTGCCAGTAGTGGAGGGGACGGGAACACCGGGGAGCTGTTTTTT. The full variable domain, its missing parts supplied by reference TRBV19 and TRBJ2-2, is DGGITQSPKYLFRKEGQNVTLSCEQNLNHDAMYWYRQDPGQGLRLIYYSQIVNDFQKGDIAEGYSVSREKKESFPLTVTSAQKNPTAFYLCASSGGDGNTGELFFGEGSRLTVL.

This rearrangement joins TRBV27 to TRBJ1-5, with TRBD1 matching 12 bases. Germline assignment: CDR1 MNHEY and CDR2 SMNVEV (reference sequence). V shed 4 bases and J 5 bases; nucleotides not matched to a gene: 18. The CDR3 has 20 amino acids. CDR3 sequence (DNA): TGTGCCAGCAGTTCATATAGAACCCGGGACAGGGGGCCTTTAGATCAGCCCCAGCATTTT. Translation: CASSSYRTRDRGPLDQPQHF.

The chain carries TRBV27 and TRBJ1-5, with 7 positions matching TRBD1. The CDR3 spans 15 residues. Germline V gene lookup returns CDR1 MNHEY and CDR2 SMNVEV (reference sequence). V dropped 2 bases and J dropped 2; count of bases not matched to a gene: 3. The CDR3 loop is CASSLDRVGNQPQHF. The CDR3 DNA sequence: TGTGCCAGCAGTTTAGACAGGGTTGGCAATCAGCCCCAGCATTTT.

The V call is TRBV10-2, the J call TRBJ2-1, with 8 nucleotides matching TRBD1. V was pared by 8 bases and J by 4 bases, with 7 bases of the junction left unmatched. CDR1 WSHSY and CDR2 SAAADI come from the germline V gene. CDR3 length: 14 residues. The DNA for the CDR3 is TGCGCCAGCCGAAGACAGGGGCCTTACAATGAGCAGTTCTTC. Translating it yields CASRRQGPYNEQFF.